The clone carrying this T cell receptor (beta chain) was seen once. What it binds is not known. Other DNA sequences in this sample translate to the same CDR3. Extracted from the samples, RNA was reverse transcribed into cDNA to serve as the sequencing template. Sequenced by immunoSEQ multiplex PCR; TCRdb stores in-frame clones only, minus some. The sample holds 100,000 to 150,000 clones, around 61% seen once. This sample was taken from a study of CD8+ T cells in alopecia areata. Study results and caveats: Normal scalp showed lower clonality than lesional scalp, especially alopecia totalis/universalis.

CDR3 length: 13 amino acids. Per germline, CDR1 SQVTM and CDR2 ANQGSEA. The V end was cut by 6 bases, the J end by 0 bases, with 11 bases between. The sequence derives from a human donor in good health. V and J are TRBV29-1 and TRBJ1-1; TRBD1 might be the D (5 bases). Sequencing was carried out using CD4+ T cells sorted from blood. The CDR3 here is CSVTRVMNTEAFF. CDR3 nucleotide sequence: TGCAGCGTCACCAGGGTCATGAACACTGAAGCTTTCTTT.